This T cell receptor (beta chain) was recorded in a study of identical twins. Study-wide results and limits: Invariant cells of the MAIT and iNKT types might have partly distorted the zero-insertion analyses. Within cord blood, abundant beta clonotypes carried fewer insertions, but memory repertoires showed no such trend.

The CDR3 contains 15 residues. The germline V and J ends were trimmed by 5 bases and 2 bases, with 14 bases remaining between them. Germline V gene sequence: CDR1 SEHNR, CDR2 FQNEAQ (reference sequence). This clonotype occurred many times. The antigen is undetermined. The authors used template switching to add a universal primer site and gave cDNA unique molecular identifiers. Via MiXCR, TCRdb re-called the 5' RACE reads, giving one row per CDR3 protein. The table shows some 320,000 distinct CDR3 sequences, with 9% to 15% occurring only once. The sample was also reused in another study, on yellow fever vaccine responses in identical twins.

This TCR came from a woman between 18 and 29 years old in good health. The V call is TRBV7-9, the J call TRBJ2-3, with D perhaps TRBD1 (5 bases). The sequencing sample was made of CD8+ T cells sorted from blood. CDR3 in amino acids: CASSHPQGHTDTQYF. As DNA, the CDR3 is TGTGCCAGCAGCCACCCCCAGGGTCACACAGATACGCAGTATTTT.